Below, 20 T cell receptor beta chains from the same sample are listed, as sequenced in a study of T-cell memory formation after mild COVID-19. From the 5' RACE reads, TCRdb called clonotypes with MiXCR, one entry per CDR3 protein. The sample records roughly 400,000 distinct CDR3 sequences, approximately 19% being singletons. The sample was PBMCs or a T cell subset sorted from them (not recorded which). The source of these receptors is a young man who had mild COVID-19 (a few samples of this study predate the infection). Cell type and time point are not known.

The sample holds many counts of this clonotype. The CDR3 loop reads CASSYRGLDNEQFF. CDR3 DNA: TGTGCCAGCAGCTACAGGGGTTTGGACAATGAGCAGTTCTTC. V gene TRBV12-3 or TRBV12-4 combines with J gene TRBJ2-1; 7 nucleotides match TRBD1. V trimming: 6 bases; J trimming: 5 bases; junction bases outside the gene matches: 7. The CDR3 consists of 14 residues.

This clonotype was seen ten or more times. The chain recombines TRBV5-8 with TRBJ1-5, with D possibly TRBD1 on 6 matching bases. The CDR3 is made up of 13 amino acids. Between the trimmed V and J ends, which lost 5 bases and 4 bases, there was a span of 10 bases. The germline gives CDR1 SGHTS, CDR2 YDEGEE. The CDR3 reads CASSRGANQPQHF. CDR3 nucleotides: TGTGCCAGCAGTCGGGGGGCTAATCAGCCCCAGCATTTT.

This clonotype came up a few times. The CDR3 sequence: CASSPYGQGDGYTF. The CDR3 nucleotides are TGTGCCAGCAGCCCGTACGGACAGGGGGACGGCTACACCTTC. V is TRBV7-2 and J is TRBJ1-2, with TRBD1 matching 10 bases. CDR1 is SGHTA and CDR2 is FQGNSA in the germline V gene. Unmatched junction bases numbered 8, after V lost 5 bases and J lost 8 bases. The CDR3 is made up of 14 amino acids.

In this sample, this clonotype turned up many times. The chain joins TRBV5-6 to TRBJ1-5, with 7 positions matching TRBD1. V shed 5 bases, J shed 5 bases, and the junction held 1 base outside the gene matches. The CDR3 consists of 12 residues. Germline CDR1 reads SGHDT; CDR2 reads YYEEEE. CDR3 region: CASSTGDQPQHF. CDR3 in DNA: TGTGCCAGCAGTACAGGGGATCAGCCCCAGCATTTT.

V gene TRBV7-2 combines with J gene TRBJ2-3, with TRBD2 matching 11 bases. Germline V gene lookup returns CDR1 SGHTA and CDR2 FQGNSA. The CDR3 has 17 amino acids. After removal of 3 bases from V and 1 base from J, the junction contained 6 bases not matched to a gene. CDR3 nucleotides: TGTGCCAGCAGCTTGCCGGCGACTAGCGGGGGCACAGATACGCAGTATTTT. Translating it yields CASSLPATSGGTDTQYF.

The chain uses TRBV6-5 and TRBJ1-2; a possible D gene is TRBD1 (5 bases). Trimming pared 8 bases from V and 8 bases from J, leaving 21 bases between. Germline V gene lookup returns CDR1 MNHEY and CDR2 SVGAGI. CDR3 length: 14 residues. For the CDR3, the DNA is TGTGCCAGCTACCCTAATCCCACCAGGGACGGCTACACCTTC. It codes for CASYPNPTRDGYTF.

A few counts support this clonotype. The chain couples TRBV19 to TRBJ2-7; TRBD2 matches at 10 bases. Germline V gene data show CDR1 as LNHDA and CDR2 as SQIVND (reference sequence). Germline trimming cut 5 bases from V and 2 bases from J; bases unmatched to any gene: 9. This CDR3 comprises 16 residues. This CDR3 is CASSSASGGIAYEQYF. The DNA for the CDR3 is TGTGCCAGTAGTTCTGCTAGCGGGGGCATCGCCTACGAGCAGTACTTC.

This clonotype was counted only a few times. J is TRBJ1-1 and V is TRBV5-1; D perhaps matches TRBD1 (5 bases). Germline CDR1 SGHRS, CDR2 YFSETQ. Trimming left V 4 bases short and J 3 bases short, with 16 bases between. This CDR3 is 15 amino acids long. CDR3 loop: CASSPEGPEDTEAFF. CDR3 DNA sequence: TGCGCCAGCAGCCCCGAGGGGCCCGAGGACACTGAAGCTTTCTTT.

This clonotype was observed many times. The rearrangement uses TRBV18 and TRBJ2-7; the D is unclear. The CDR3 has 17 amino acids. The V gene's germline CDR1 is KGHSH and CDR2 LQKENI. Trimming removed 3 bases from V and 0 bases from J, with 18 bases in between. CDR3 sequence reads: CASSPRFVRVPSYEQYF. The CDR3 DNA sequence: TGTGCCAGCTCACCCCGATTTGTACGGGTTCCCTCCTACGAGCAGTACTTC.

Only a few counts were recorded for this clonotype. The rearrangement joins TRBV28 to TRBJ1-5; D possibly corresponds to TRBD1 (5 bases). The CDR3 has 15 residues. With 8 bases removed from V and 4 bases from J, the gap between germline ends came to 18 bases. Germline V lookup: CDR1 MDHEN, CDR2 SYDVKM. The CDR3 loop reads CASSGAGQYNQPQHF. CDR3 in DNA: TGTGCCAGCTCGGGAGCAGGGCAATATAATCAGCCCCAGCATTTT.

This clonotype was detected a few times. V usage is TRBV7-8 and J usage is TRBJ2-2, with 7 bases matching TRBD2. From germline, CDR1 is SGHVS and CDR2 FQNEAQ. V shed 2 bases, J shed 0 bases, and the junction held 9 bases outside the gene matches. The CDR3 sequence is 18 residues long. The CDR3 nucleotides are TGTGCCAGCAGCTTACCCGAGGGGAGGGAAACGAACACCGGGGAGCTGTTTTTT. Its translation: CASSLPEGRETNTGELFF.

This clonotype occurred many times. The chain has TRBV29-1 and TRBJ1-3, with 9 nucleotides matching TRBD1. Germline V gene lookup returns CDR1 SQVTM and CDR2 ANQGSEA. The CDR3 sequence is 13 residues long. Unmatched junction bases numbered 0, after V lost 4 bases and J lost 2 bases. The CDR3 sequence is CSVGTGAGNTIYF. The CDR3 DNA sequence: TGCAGCGTTGGGACAGGGGCTGGAAACACCATATATTTT.

The J gene is TRBJ2-4, the V gene TRBV7-8, with a weak D call TRBD2 (6 bases). The CDR3 sequence is 14 residues long. Trimming shortened V by 1 base and J by 7 bases, and 11 bases separated the two germline ends. Per the germline V gene, CDR1 is SGHVS and CDR2 is FQNEAQ. DNA of the CDR3: TGTGCCAGCAGCTTAGGCGGGGTTACGAACATTCAGTACTTC. Translating it yields CASSLGGVTNIQYF.

The V gene is TRBV19, the J gene TRBJ2-3; no firm D call. The CDR3 is 14 residues long. V was cut by 3 bases and J by 3 bases, with 10 bases left in between. Germline lookup yields CDR1 LNHDA and CDR2 SQIVND (reference sequence). This CDR3 is CASSMLDGTDTQYF. In DNA form, the CDR3 reads TGTGCCAGTAGTATGTTGGACGGAACAGATACGCAGTATTTT. The full variable domain, rest sourced from reference TRBV19 and TRBJ2-3, is DGGITQSPKYLFRKEGQNVTLSCEQNLNHDAMYWYRQDPGQGLRLIYYSQIVNDFQKGDIAEGYSVSREKKESFPLTVTSAQKNPTAFYLCASSMLDGTDTQYFGPGTRLTVL.

This clonotype was recorded a few times. Here the CDR3 DNA reads TGTGCCAGCAGCCCCCAGACGGCTGAAGCTTTCTTT. Translating gives CASSPQTAEAFF. The rearrangement uses TRBV28 and TRBJ1-1; D is ambiguous. Trimming removed 6 bases at V and 6 bases at J, with 11 bases between. CDR1 MDHEN and CDR2 SYDVKM come from the germline V gene. The CDR3 runs to 12 residues. The full variable domain, its missing parts supplied by reference TRBV28 and TRBJ1-1, is DVKVTQSSRYLVKRTGEKVFLECVQDMDHENMFWYRQDPGLGLRLIYFSYDVKMKEKGDIPEGYSVSREKKERFSLILESASTNQTSMYLCASSPQTAEAFFGQGTRLTVV.

As DNA, the CDR3 is TGTGCCATCAGTGAAGTCATAACCTACGAGCAGTACTTC. This encodes CAISEVITYEQYF. V usage is TRBV10-3 and J usage is TRBJ2-7; no firm D call. V lost 3 bases, J lost 2 bases, and 8 bases lay in between. The CDR3 consists of 13 residues. Germline V CDR1 and CDR2: ENHRY, SYGVKD.

V and J are TRBV5-1 and TRBJ2-5; 9 positions agree with TRBD1. CDR1 and CDR2 (germline): SGHRS, YFSETQ. The CDR3 totals 14 residues. The ends lost 4 bases at V and 8 bases at J; junction bases unmatched: 9. DNA of the CDR3: TGCGCCAGCAGCCCGTCCGGGACAGGGAACACCCAGTACTTC. Protein product: CASSPSGTGNTQYF.

This clonotype was counted a few times. CDR3: CASSLALYGYTF. As DNA, the CDR3 is TGTGCCAGCAGCTTAGCCCTATATGGCTACACCTTC. This rearrangement joins TRBV7-9 to TRBJ1-2; no clear D. Germline assignment: CDR1 SEHNR and CDR2 FQNEAQ (reference sequence). The CDR3 contains 12 residues. V was clipped by 0 bases and J by 5 bases, with 4 bases between them. Full variable domain (remainder filled in from reference TRBV7-9 and TRBJ1-2): DTGVSQNPRHKITKRGQNVTFRCDPISEHNRLYWYRQTLGQGPEFLTYFQNEAQLEKSRLLSDRFSAERPKGSFSTLEIQRTEQGDSAMYLCASSLALYGYTFGSGTRLTVV.

There are many counts of this clonotype. V usage is TRBV7-2 and J usage is TRBJ2-7; the D is unclear. V was shortened by 4 bases and J by 0 bases, with 10 bases between the two germline ends. This CDR3 has 14 amino acids. The germline V gene encodes CDR1 SGHTA and CDR2 FQGNSA. The CDR3 DNA reads TGTGCCAGCAGCTCGGACGAAACCTCCTACGAGCAGTACTTC. Translation: CASSSDETSYEQYF.

This clonotype occurred many times. For the CDR3, the DNA is TGTGCCAGCAGCTCCCGACAGGGGACCTACGAGCAGTACTTC. Encoded protein: CASSSRQGTYEQYF. V gene TRBV7-9 combines with J gene TRBJ2-7; TRBD1 matches 8 bases. The CDR3 has 14 residues. Germline CDR1 SEHNR, CDR2 FQNEAQ (reference sequence). V dropped 4 bases and J dropped 2; count of bases not matched to a gene: 4.